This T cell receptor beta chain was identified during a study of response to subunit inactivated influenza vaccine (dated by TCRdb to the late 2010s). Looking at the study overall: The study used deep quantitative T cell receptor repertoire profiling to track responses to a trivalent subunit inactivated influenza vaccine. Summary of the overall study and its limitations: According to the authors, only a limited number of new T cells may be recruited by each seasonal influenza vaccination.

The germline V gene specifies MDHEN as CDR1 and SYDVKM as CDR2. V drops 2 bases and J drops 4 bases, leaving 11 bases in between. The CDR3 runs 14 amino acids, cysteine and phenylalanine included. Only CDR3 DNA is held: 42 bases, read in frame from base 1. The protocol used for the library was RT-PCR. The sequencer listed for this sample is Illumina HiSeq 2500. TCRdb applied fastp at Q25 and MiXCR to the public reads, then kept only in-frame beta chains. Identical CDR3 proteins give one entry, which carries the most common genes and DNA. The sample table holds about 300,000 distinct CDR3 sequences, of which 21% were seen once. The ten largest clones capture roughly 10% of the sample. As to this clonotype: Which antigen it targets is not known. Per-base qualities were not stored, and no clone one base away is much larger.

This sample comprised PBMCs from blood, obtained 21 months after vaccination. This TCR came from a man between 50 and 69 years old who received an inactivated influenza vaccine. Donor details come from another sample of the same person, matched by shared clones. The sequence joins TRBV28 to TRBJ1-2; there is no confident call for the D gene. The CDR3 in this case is CASSLMGAFYGYTF. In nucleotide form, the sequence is TGTGCCAGCAGTTTAATGGGTGCCTTCTATGGCTACACCTTC.